The following is a TCR beta chain sequence with its context. Antigen unknown. This entry comes from a study of post-analysis software for immune sequencing data. For the study at large: Relapsing-remitting, secondary progressive and progressive-relapsing forms of multiple sclerosis all featured among disease courses.

The CDR3 extends over 17 amino acids. The V gene's germline CDR1 is MDHEN and CDR2 SYDVKM. After removal of 5 bases from V and 3 bases from J, the junction contained 15 bases not matched to a gene. Unique molecular identifiers featured in each of the TCR beta cDNA libraries. The T cell input of roughly 0.95 to 11 million gave about half a million cDNA molecules. MiXCR, run by TCRdb on the PCR reads, gives a single entry per CDR3 protein. The table has more than 450,000 distinct CDR3 sequences, less than 40% seen once. Study-level results: Controls showed lower frequencies than patients for roughly five TRBV segments, and TRBV5-6, TRBV5-1 and TRBV20-1 were among these. Clustering by F measure revealed strong co-clustering among samples prepared together in one batch. There was significantly lower normalized Chao1 diversity in multiple sclerosis patients than in controls.

The material sequenced was blood. This receptor was obtained from a girl younger than 18 with multiple sclerosis. The chain combines TRBV28 with TRBJ2-5, with 7 bases lining up with TRBD2. The CDR3 DNA reads as TGTGCCAGCAGTCTCCCGCTAGCGGCCACGAAGGAAGAGACCCAGTACTTC. Its translation: CASSLPLAATKEETQYF.